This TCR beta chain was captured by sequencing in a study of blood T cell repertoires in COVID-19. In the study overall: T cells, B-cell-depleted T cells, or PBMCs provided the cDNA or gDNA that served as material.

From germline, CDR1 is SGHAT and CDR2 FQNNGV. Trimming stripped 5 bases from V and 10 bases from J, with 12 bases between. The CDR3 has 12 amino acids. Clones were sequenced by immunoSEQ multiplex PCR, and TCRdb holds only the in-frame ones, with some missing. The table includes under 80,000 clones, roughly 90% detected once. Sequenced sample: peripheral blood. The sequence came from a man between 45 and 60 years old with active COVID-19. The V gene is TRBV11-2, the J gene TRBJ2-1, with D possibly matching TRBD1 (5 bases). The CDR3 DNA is TGTGCCAGCAGCCAGAAGAGGACAGAGCAGTTCTTC. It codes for CASSQKRTEQFF.